These T cell receptor beta chains were read from a single sample in a study of blood T cell repertoires in COVID-19. The repertoire was sequenced with immunoSEQ multiplex PCR; TCRdb's copy has only in-frame clones and lacks some. This repertoire shows roughly 330,000 clones, more than 70% found once; its top ten account for 5% to 7%. Material for sequencing was peripheral blood. The receptors derive from a man aged 18-30 years who had recovered from COVID-19. CDR3s leave out the opening cysteine and the closing phenylalanine or tryptophan. Each record gives: clone size, J gene, CDR3 length, V gene, CDR3 protein. Clone size is stated in some rows and not others, as once, few, many or a class when expanded.

NA | TRBJ2-7 | 11 | TRBV27 | ASSATGGNEQY
NA | TRBJ2-1 | 12 | TRBV6-5 | ASSYSGPYNEQF
NA | TRBJ2-1 | 10 | TRBV14 | ASSRQWNEQF
NA | TRBJ1-5 | 14 | TRBV7-9 | ASSLAAGGPHQPQH
NA | TRBJ1-1 | 14 | TRBV7-2 | ASSLRAGGILREAF
NA | TRBJ2-2 | 15 | TRBV3-1/TRBV3-2 | ASSIASGGPNTGELF
NA | TRBJ1-6 | 11 | TRBV7-2 | ASSLTGKQPLH
NA | TRBJ2-6 | 14 | TRBV5-1 | ASSTSTGPGANVLT
NA | TRBJ1-3 | 14 | TRBV2 | ASSESLASSGNTIY
NA | TRBJ1-5 | 13 | TRBV5-6 | ASSSTDRNNQPQH
NA | TRBJ1-5 | 14 | TRBV4-1 | ASSPSHRGSHQPQH
NA | TRBJ1-1 | 13 | TRBV11-1 | ASSSGQQLNTEAF
NA | TRBJ2-2 | 14 | TRBV7-2 | ASSPGTSQNTGELF
NA | TRBJ1-1 | 6 | TRBV20-1 | SAFPAF
once | TRBJ2-1 | 14 | TRBV19 | ASSISGDRAYNEQF
NA | TRBJ1-1 | 10 | TRBV12-3/TRBV12-4 | ASRRSNTEAF
NA | TRBJ1-2 | 10 | TRBV4-2 | ASSLSGGGYT
NA | TRBJ1-2 | 12 | TRBV4-2 | ASSQERTGGGYT
NA | TRBJ2-1 | 13 | TRBV7-9 | ASSRRGSSYNEQF
NA | TRBJ1-4 | 10 | TRBV19 | ATGATNEKLF
once | TRBJ1-1 | 12 | TRBV3-1/TRBV3-2 | ASSQTGGRSEAF
NA | TRBJ1-1 | 11 | TRBV29-1 | SAQTSLGTEAF
once | TRBJ2-7 | 9 | TRBV11-1 | ASSPGQGWY
NA | TRBJ1-2 | 13 | TRBV9 | ASSTDPSPNYGYT
NA | TRBJ2-5 | 14 | TRBV5-4 | ASKRGGGAEGETQY
NA | TRBJ1-2 | 13 | TRBV27 | ASSLSGAINYGYT
NA | TRBJ1-1 | 13 | TRBV6-5 | ASSYALGGRTEAF
few | TRBJ2-1 | 14 | TRBV7-2 | ASSLAGALGGNEQF
NA | TRBJ1-1 | 16 | TRBV19 | ASSIAYRLAGLDTEAF
NA | TRBJ2-3 | 10 | TRBV7-3 | ASSSHTDTQY
NA | TRBJ2-7 | 15 | TRBV7-9 | ASSPRGASDSPYEQY
NA | TRBJ1-1 | 12 | TRBV4-3 | ASSQVRDNAEAF
NA | TRBJ1-1 | 11 | TRBV27 | ASSFGQGIEAF
NA | TRBJ2-1 | 12 | TRBV5-1 | ASSGGAQRNEQF
NA | TRBJ2-5 | 13 | TRBV7-9 | ASSPGQGYQETQY
NA | TRBJ1-5 | 15 | TRBV7-8 | ASSLGTGGNSNQPQH
NA | TRBJ2-3 | 14 | TRBV13 | ASSYGGGRGTDTQY
NA | TRBJ1-2 | 12 | TRBV7-9 | ASSPGGEGYGYT
once | TRBJ1-6 | 15 | TRBV27 | ASSMTQGITYNSPLH
NA | TRBJ1-1 | 10 | TRBV7-6 | ASSLGTGEAF
few | TRBJ2-7 | 11 | TRBV7-9 | ASSDTGGAEQY
NA | TRBJ1-1 | 10 | TRBV10-3 | AISDGNTEAF
NA | TRBJ1-2 | 12 | TRBV5-1 | ASSSGQTNYGYT
NA | TRBJ1-1 | 12 | TRBV29-1 | SVDRTGGGTEAF
NA | TRBJ2-7 | 10 | TRBV6-5 | ATHRVRGEQY
NA | TRBJ1-1 | 14 | TRBV11-3 | ASFRDRAYQNTEAF
NA | TRBJ2-1 | 13 | TRBV7-3 | ASSFGLASKGEQF
once | TRBJ2-6 | 15 | TRBV5-5 | ASSLVAQGSGANVLT
NA | TRBJ1-1 | 13 | TRBV7-2 | ASSSRTGRDTEAF
NA | TRBJ2-1 | 12 | TRBV9 | ASSRSGRLEEQF
NA | TRBJ2-7 | 12 | TRBV5-1 | ASTSSITAYEQY
NA | TRBJ1-3 | 11 | TRBV5-4 | ASSQGPGNTIY
NA | TRBJ1-2 | 16 | TRBV4-2 | ASSQVKGIYDFPGGYT
NA | TRBJ1-4 | 12 | TRBV6-1 | ASSDSGGGEKLF
NA | TRBJ1-5 | 11 | TRBV12-3/TRBV12-4 | ASDRGGNQPQH
NA | TRBJ2-7 | 13 | TRBV7-9 | ASSLVSGSRGEQY
NA | TRBJ1-1 | 8 | TRBV29-1 | SAKNTEAF
NA | TRBJ2-1 | 13 | TRBV10-1 | ASSEAGGFNNEQF
NA | TRBJ1-2 | 13 | TRBV7-9 | ASNSATGPGYGYT
NA | TRBJ1-5 | 14 | TRBV5-1 | ASSPSGQPGDQPQH